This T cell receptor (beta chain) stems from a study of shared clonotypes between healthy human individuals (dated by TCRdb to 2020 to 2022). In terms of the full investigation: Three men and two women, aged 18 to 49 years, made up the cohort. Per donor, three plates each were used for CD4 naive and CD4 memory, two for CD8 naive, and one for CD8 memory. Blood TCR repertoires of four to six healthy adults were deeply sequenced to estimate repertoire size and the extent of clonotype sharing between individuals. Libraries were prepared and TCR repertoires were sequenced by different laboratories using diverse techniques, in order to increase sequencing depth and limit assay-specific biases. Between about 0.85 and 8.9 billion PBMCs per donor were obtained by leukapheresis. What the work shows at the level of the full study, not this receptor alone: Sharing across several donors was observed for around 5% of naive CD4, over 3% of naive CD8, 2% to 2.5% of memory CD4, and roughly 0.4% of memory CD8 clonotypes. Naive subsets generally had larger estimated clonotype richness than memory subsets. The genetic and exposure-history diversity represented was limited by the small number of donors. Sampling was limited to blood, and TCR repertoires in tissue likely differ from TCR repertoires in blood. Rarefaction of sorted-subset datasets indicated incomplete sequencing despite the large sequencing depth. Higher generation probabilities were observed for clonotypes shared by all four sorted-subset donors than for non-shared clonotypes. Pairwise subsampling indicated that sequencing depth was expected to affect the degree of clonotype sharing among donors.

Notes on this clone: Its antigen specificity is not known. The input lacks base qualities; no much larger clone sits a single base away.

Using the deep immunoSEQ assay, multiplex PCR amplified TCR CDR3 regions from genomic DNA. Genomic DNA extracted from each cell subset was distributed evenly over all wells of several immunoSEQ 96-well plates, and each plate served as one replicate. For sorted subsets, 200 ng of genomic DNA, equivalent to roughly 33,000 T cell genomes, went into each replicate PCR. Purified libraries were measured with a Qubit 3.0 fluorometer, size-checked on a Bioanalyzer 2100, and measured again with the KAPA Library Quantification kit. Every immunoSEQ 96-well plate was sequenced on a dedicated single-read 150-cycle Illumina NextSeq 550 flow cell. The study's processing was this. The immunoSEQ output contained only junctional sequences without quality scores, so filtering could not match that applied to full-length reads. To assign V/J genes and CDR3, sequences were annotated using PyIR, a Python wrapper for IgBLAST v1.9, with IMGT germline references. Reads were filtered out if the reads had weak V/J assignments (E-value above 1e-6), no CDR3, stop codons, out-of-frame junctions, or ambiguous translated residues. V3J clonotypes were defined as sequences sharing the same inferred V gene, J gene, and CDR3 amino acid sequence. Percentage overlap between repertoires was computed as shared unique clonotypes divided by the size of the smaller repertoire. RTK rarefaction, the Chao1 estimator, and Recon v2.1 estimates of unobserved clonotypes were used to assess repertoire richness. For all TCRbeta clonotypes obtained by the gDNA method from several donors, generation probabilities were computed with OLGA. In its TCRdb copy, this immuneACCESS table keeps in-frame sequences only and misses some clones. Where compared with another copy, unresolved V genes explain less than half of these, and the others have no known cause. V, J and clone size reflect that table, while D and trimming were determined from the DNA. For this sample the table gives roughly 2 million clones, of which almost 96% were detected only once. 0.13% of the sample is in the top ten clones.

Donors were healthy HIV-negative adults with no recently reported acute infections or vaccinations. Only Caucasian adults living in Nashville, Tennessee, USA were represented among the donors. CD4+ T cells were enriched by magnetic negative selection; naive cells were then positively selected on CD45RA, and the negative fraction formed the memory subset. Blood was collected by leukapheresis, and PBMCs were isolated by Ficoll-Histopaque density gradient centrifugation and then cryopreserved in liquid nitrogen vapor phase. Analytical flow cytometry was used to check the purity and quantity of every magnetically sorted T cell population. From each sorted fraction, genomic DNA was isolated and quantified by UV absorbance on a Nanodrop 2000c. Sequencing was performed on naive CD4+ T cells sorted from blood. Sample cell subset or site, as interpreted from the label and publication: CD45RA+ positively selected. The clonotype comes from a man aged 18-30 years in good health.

CDR3 protein: CASSPLMSGITEAFF. The nucleotide sequence reads TGTGCCAGCTCACCACTTATGTCCGGGATCACTGAAGCTTTCTTT. The sequence joins TRBV18 to TRBJ1-1, with the D gene uncertain. In the germline V gene, CDR1 corresponds to KGHSH and CDR2 to LQKENI. The CDR3 numbers 15 residues from cysteine through phenylalanine. The DNA shown is the 45-base CDR3, in frame from base 1. Between the V and J ends, shortened by 1 base and 4 bases respectively, the junction contains 13 bases.